Following are 24 T cell receptor beta chains from one sample sequenced in a study of shared clonotypes between healthy human individuals (dated by TCRdb to the early 2020s). Receptors were amplified or captured by the immunoSEQ multiplex PCR assay. Imported from immuneACCESS, the table was reduced by TCRdb to in-frame sequences with V and J called. These copies leave out some clones; in studies compared against another copy, an unresolved V gene accounts for under half, and the cause of the remainder is not known. Across this sample there are 2 million to 3 million clones, with approximately 94% seen only once. The ten biggest clones cover about 0.34% of the sample. The sequencing input was naive CD4+ T cells from PBMCs. The cell subset or site label for this specimen denotes: CD45RA+ positively selected. These receptors all stem from a man between 18 and 29 years old in good health. Some clones in this sample may be carry-over from other donors' samples.

This clone was recorded once. The chain is built from TRBV6-6 and TRBJ2-7; D is possibly TRBD1 (5 bases). This CDR3 contains 13 residues. Germline lookup yields CDR1 MNHNY and CDR2 SVGAGI (reference sequence). The V gene lost 8 bases and the J gene lost 0 bases, with 11 bases spanning the gap. The CDR3 loop is CASGKGASYEQYF. CDR3 in DNA: TGTGCCAGCGGTAAAGGGGCCTCCTACGAGCAGTACTTC.

The chain is built from TRBV5-1 and TRBJ2-2; D may match TRBD1 or TRBD2 (5 bases each). CDR1 and CDR2 from the germline V gene are SGHRS and YFSETQ. V was shortened by 0 bases and J by 6 bases, with 12 bases between the two germline ends. The CDR3 runs to 15 residues. CDR3 coding DNA: TGCGCCAGCAGCTTGGGGCAGGGACGCCCCGGGGAGCTGTTTTTT. Encoded protein: CASSLGQGRPGELFF.

Notes on this clone: Other DNA sequences from this sample encode an identical CDR3 as well. The V and J genes are TRBV6-1 and TRBJ1-2; no clear D. The CDR3 loop spans 14 amino acids. V was trimmed by 1 base and J by 0 bases, leaving 6 bases between them. From germline, CDR1 is MNHNS and CDR2 SASEGT. The DNA for the CDR3 is TGTGCCAGCAGTGAAGGAGGAGCTAACTATGGCTACACCTTC. Its translation: CASSEGGANYGYTF.

The CDR3 coding sequence is TGTGCCAGCAGCTCCATAAGGGGGCGCGGAGAGACCCAGTACTTC. This encodes CASSSIRGRGETQYF. The chain combines TRBV11-2 with TRBJ2-5, with 7 bases identical to TRBD1. The ends lost 4 bases at V and 4 bases at J; junction bases unmatched: 9. Germline V gene lookup returns CDR1 SGHAT and CDR2 FQNNGV. CDR3 length equals 15 residues.

This clone has a handful of counts. This rearrangement joins TRBV19 to TRBJ1-1; weak D call: TRBD1 (5 bases). CDR1 and CDR2 (germline): LNHDA, SQIVND (reference sequence). V dropped 8 bases and J dropped 2 bases, with 15 bases sitting between them. This CDR3 spans 14 amino acids. CDR3 loop: CASGAGNTNTEAFF. Here the CDR3 DNA reads TGTGCCAGTGGGGCAGGGAATACCAACACTGAAGCTTTCTTT.

The CDR3 is CASRTSGRDTQYF. The CDR3 bases are TGTGCCAGCCGGACTAGCGGGAGAGATACGCAGTATTTT. The chain employs TRBV7-9 and TRBJ2-3; 13 bases line up with TRBD2. The CDR3 loop spans 13 amino acids. V shed 8 bases, J shed 5 bases, and the junction held 1 base outside the gene matches. Germline values: CDR1 SEHNR, CDR2 FQNEAQ (reference sequence). The variable domain in full, with the rest retrieved from reference TRBV7-9 and TRBJ2-3, is DTGVSQNPRHKITKRGQNVTFRCDPISEHNRLYWYRQTLGQGPEFLTYFQNEAQLEKSRLLSDRFSAERPKGSFSTLEIQRTEQGDSAMYLCASRTSGRDTQYFGPGTRLTVL.

The gene calls are TRBV6-1 and TRBJ2-7, with D possibly matching TRBD1 (6 bases). Looked up from germline, CDR1 is MNHNS and CDR2 is SASEGT. Trimming pared 2 bases from V and 6 bases from J, leaving 14 bases between. This CDR3 contains 14 residues. Here the CDR3 reads CASSEPGHRIEQYF. The CDR3, as DNA: TGTGCCAGCAGTGAACCGGGACATCGCATCGAGCAGTACTTC.

The chain joins TRBV7-3 to TRBJ2-1, with D possibly TRBD1 on 6 matching bases. Germline lookup yields CDR1 SGHTA and CDR2 FQGTGA. Trimming took off 1 base at V and 6 bases at J, with 22 bases between the two ends. The CDR3 totals 18 residues. The CDR3 region is CASSLKGVFEGALNEQFF. CDR3 DNA sequence: TGTGCCAGCAGCTTAAAGGGGGTGTTTGAAGGGGCCCTCAATGAGCAGTTCTTC.

The V and J genes are TRBV2 and TRBJ2-1; D is perhaps TRBD1 (6 bases). CDR1 is SNHLY and CDR2 is FYNNEI in the germline V gene. The CDR3 is 15 residues long. Trimming stripped 6 bases from V and 2 bases from J, with 14 bases between. CDR3 sequence reads: CASRLGTSTYNEQFF. The CDR3 coding sequence is TGTGCCAGCAGACTCGGGACATCAACCTACAATGAGCAGTTCTTC.

This clone occurred once. The rearrangement joins TRBV7-9 to TRBJ2-1; no clear D gene. The CDR3 has 14 residues. Germline V gene lookup returns CDR1 SEHNR and CDR2 FQNEAQ (reference sequence). The V end was cut by 0 bases, the J end by 1 base, with 4 bases between. In DNA form, the CDR3 reads TGTGCCAGCAGCTTAGCCCGGTCCTACAATGAGCAGTTCTTC. The encoded protein is CASSLARSYNEQFF.

The chain uses TRBV28 and TRBJ2-7; 15 nucleotides line up with TRBD2. The germline V gene encodes CDR1 MDHEN and CDR2 SYDVKM. This CDR3 spans 16 amino acids. Trimming at V came to 6 bases and at J to 4 bases, leaving 7 bases not matched to a gene. The CDR3 sequence is CASRGLAGGRWYEQYF. Here the CDR3 DNA reads TGTGCCAGCAGGGGACTAGCGGGAGGCCGTTGGTACGAGCAGTACTTC.

The chain recombines TRBV7-3 with TRBJ2-3; D unresolved. Germline V gives CDR1 SGHTA, CDR2 FQGTGA. V was clipped by 5 bases and J by 0 bases, with 18 bases between them. CDR3 length: 17 amino acids. CDR3 nucleotide sequence: TGTGCCAGCAGCCTCACCGGCTATCGGCAAAGCACAGATACGCAGTATTTT. This gives the protein CASSLTGYRQSTDTQYF.

The rearrangement joins TRBV6-6 to TRBJ2-7; D gene uncertain. Germline CDR1 is MNHNY and CDR2 is SVGAGI (reference sequence). V shed 6 bases and J shed 2 bases, with 14 bases lying between them. The CDR3 is 14 residues long. The CDR3 spells CASRTTGRTYEQYF. CDR3 DNA: TGTGCCAGCAGGACCACCGGACGGACCTACGAGCAGTACTTC.

This clone was counted once. V usage is TRBV11-2 and J usage is TRBJ2-1, with D perhaps given as TRBD1 or TRBD2 (5 bases each). The V gene lost 5 bases and the J gene lost 12 bases, with 20 bases spanning the gap. The germline V gene encodes CDR1 SGHAT and CDR2 FQNNGV. The CDR3 covers 14 residues. As DNA, the CDR3 is TGTGCCAGCAGCACCGGGGCGGGTTTGAGAGGGCAGTTCTTC. Translated: CASSTGAGLRGQFF.

The rearrangement links TRBV6-5 to TRBJ2-3; 8 positions match TRBD1. V shed 6 bases and J 2 bases; nucleotides not matched to a gene: 7. CDR1 is MNHEY and CDR2 is SVGAGI in the germline V gene. The CDR3 runs to 15 residues. As DNA, the CDR3 is TGTGCCAGCAGATCCGGGACAGGATACACAGATACGCAGTATTTT. It specifies CASRSGTGYTDTQYF.

The gene calls are TRBV5-5 and TRBJ1-2, with D uncertain. The CDR3 length is 14 residues. Germline V gene data show CDR1 as SGHKS and CDR2 as YYEKEE (reference sequence). The V and J ends lost 0 bases and 4 bases respectively, with 10 bases between them. This chain's CDR3 is CASSLGPSLYGYTF. CDR3 nucleotide sequence: TGTGCCAGCAGCTTGGGGCCGTCTCTCTATGGCTACACCTTC.

The chain links TRBV18 to TRBJ1-6; D gene ambiguous. Trimming pared 3 bases from V and 8 bases from J, leaving 14 bases between. The CDR3 is made up of 15 amino acids. The germline CDR1 and CDR2 sequences are KGHSH and LQKENI. The CDR3 nucleotides are TGTGCCAGCTCACCTCTCCTGGGGTCGGATTCACCCCTCCACTTT. It encodes CASSPLLGSDSPLHF.

The chain recombines TRBV5-4 with TRBJ2-3; 8 bases are shared with TRBD1. CDR3 length: 14 residues. Germline trimming cut 0 bases from V and 4 bases from J; bases unmatched to any gene: 1. Germline V CDR1 and CDR2: SGHNT, YYREEE (reference sequence). CDR3: CASSLVTGADTQYF. DNA of the CDR3: TGTGCCAGCAGCTTGGTGACAGGGGCAGATACGCAGTATTTT.

The genes are TRBV10-3 and TRBJ1-3, with D possibly matching TRBD1 (5 bases). The CDR3 spans 11 residues. CDR1 and CDR2 from the germline V gene are ENHRY and SYGVKD. Trimming stripped 5 bases from V and 7 bases from J, with 6 bases between. The CDR3 region is CAISRGNTIYF. CDR3 nucleotide sequence: TGTGCCATCAGTCGGGGGAACACCATATATTTT.

This clone was counted between two and nine times. V gene TRBV27 combines with J gene TRBJ1-1, with D perhaps matching TRBD1 (6 bases). Germline V CDR1 and CDR2: MNHEY, SMNVEV (reference sequence). The CDR3 is made up of 15 amino acids. V lost 0 bases and J lost 5, with 13 bases in between. CDR3 region: CASSLSPRGGTEAFF. Written as DNA, the CDR3 is TGTGCCAGCAGTTTATCGCCCAGGGGTGGGACTGAAGCTTTCTTT.

This clone was observed once. The chain has TRBV27 and TRBJ1-5; maybe TRBD1 (6 bases). From germline, CDR1 is MNHEY and CDR2 SMNVEV (reference sequence). This CDR3 has 14 amino acids. Trimming took 5 bases from V and 8 from J, leaving 16 bases between them. The CDR3 loop is CASSPQGTMKPQHF. The CDR3 DNA follows: TGTGCCAGCAGTCCTCAGGGGACTATGAAGCCCCAGCATTTT.

The V gene is TRBV28, the J gene TRBJ2-7; the D is unclear. There are 13 residues in the CDR3. The ends were cut back, 8 bases at V and 1 base at J, with 12 bases in the middle. CDR1 and CDR2 (germline): MDHEN, SYDVKM. Here the CDR3 reads CASHRLGSYEQYF. The CDR3 region has the DNA TGTGCCAGCCACCGGTTGGGGTCCTACGAGCAGTACTTC.

The rearrangement joins TRBV5-1 to TRBJ2-5; 8 nucleotides agree with TRBD2. CDR3 length: 16 amino acids. The germline gives CDR1 SGHRS, CDR2 YFSETQ. The V gene end was trimmed by 6 bases and the J gene end by 1 base; junction bases not matched to a gene: 11. In DNA, the CDR3 is TGCGCCAGCAACTCGGGGCCGGGAGGGCCCCAAGAGACCCAGTACTTC. Its protein product is CASNSGPGGPQETQYF.

This sequence joins TRBV6-5 and TRBJ2-7; the D gene could be TRBD1 or TRBD2 (6 bases each). V shed 4 bases and J shed 2 bases, with 12 bases lying between them. Germline assignment: CDR1 MNHEY and CDR2 SVGAGI. The CDR3 totals 14 residues. The CDR3 DNA sequence: TGTGCCAGCAGTTCCCCGGGGGCAACCTACGAGCAGTACTTC. It encodes CASSSPGATYEQYF.